A selection of T cell receptor beta chains follows, all from one sample in a study of sequential checkpoint blockade in melanoma. The data were produced by immunoSEQ multiplex PCR, yet TCRdb's version contains in-frame clones alone and is incomplete. The data show around 9,700 clones, 45% to 60% seen once. Source: CD8+ T cells sorted from blood (inferred from file names), taken from a patient given nivolumab and ipilimumab in sequence. These receptors came from a human donor with melanoma. CDR3s include the opening cysteine and the closing phenylalanine or tryptophan. Fields, in order: J gene, clone size, V gene, D gene, CDR3 DNA, CDR3 protein. A D gene is named only where the DNA matches it firmly. Clone size is not always given. Where it is, it says once, few, many or a class for expanded clones.

>TRBJ2-7|-|TRBV5-6|TRBD2
TGTGCCAGCAGTTGGACTAGCGGGATCAAACCCTACGAGCAGTACTTC
CASSWTSGIKPYEQYF
>TRBJ1-1|-|TRBV5-1|TRBD1
TGCGCCAGCAGCGGGGGGACAGGGCCCACTGAAGCTTTCTTT
CASSGGTGPTEAFF
>TRBJ2-2|once|TRBV13|-
TGTGCCAGCAGCTTAAGGGGCGGGGAGCTGTTTTTT
CASSLRGGELFF
>TRBJ1-2|few|TRBV7-9|TRBD1
TGTGCCAGCAGTTCCGCCGGGACAGGTCTGGGCTACACCTTC
CASSSAGTGLGYTF
>TRBJ1-1|few|TRBV5-5|-
TGTGCCAGCAGCGTAGACATAGTGAACACTGAAGCTTTCTTT
CASSVDIVNTEAFF
>TRBJ2-7|-|TRBV7-8|-
TGTGCCAGCAGCTTAGAACGGCGGGCCTCCTACGAGCAGTACTTC
CASSLERRASYEQYF
>TRBJ2-4|few|TRBV4-3|TRBD2
TGCGCCAGCAGCCAAGATCGGACTAGCGGGCCTAAAAACATTCAGTACTTC
CASSQDRTSGPKNIQYF
>TRBJ2-7|-|TRBV5-6|TRBD2
TGTGCCAGCAGCTTCTTTAGCGGGATCTACGAGCAGTACTTC
CASSFFSGIYEQYF
>TRBJ2-5|-|TRBV5-1|TRBD2
TGCGCCAGCAGCTCGGGACTAGCGGAGACCCAGTACTTC
CASSSGLAETQYF
>TRBJ2-7|-|TRBV7-6|-
TGTGCCAGCAGCTTAGGACTGGCCTACGAGCAGTACTTC
CASSLGLAYEQYF
>TRBJ2-1|-|TRBV7-9|TRBD2
TGTGCCAGCAGCCATCAGACTAGCTCTGACAATGAGCAGTTCTTC
CASSHQTSSDNEQFF
>TRBJ2-7|-|TRBV7-6|-
TGTGCCAGCAGCTTAGTCGCAGGGGACGAGCAGTACTTC
CASSLVAGDEQYF
>TRBJ2-7|-|TRBV28|TRBD2
TGTGCCAGCAGTCAAACTAGCGGTCGATTCGCCTACGAGCAGTACTTC
CASSQTSGRFAYEQYF
>TRBJ1-1|-|TRBV5-4|-
TGTGCCAGCAGCCCCGCCGGGGGGCGTACTGAAGCTTTCTTT
CASSPAGGRTEAFF
>TRBJ2-3|-|TRBV9|TRBD2
TGTGCCAGCAGCGTAGCGGGAGGACGCACAGATACGCAGTATTTT
CASSVAGGRTDTQYF
>TRBJ2-1|medium-sized|TRBV30|TRBD2
TGTGCCTGGACCCTGGGACTAGGCGATGAGCAGTTCTTC
CAWTLGLGDEQFF
>TRBJ2-1|-|TRBV28|-
TGTGCCAGCAGTTTCCCCGGGACAGAGCAGTTCTTC
CASSFPGTEQFF
>TRBJ1-4|few|TRBV19|-
TGTGCCAGTAGTATAGAAACCACCATGGAGGGAAAAACTGTTTTT
CASSIETTMEGKTVF
>TRBJ2-7|-|TRBV28|-
TGTGCCAGCAGTGTATTTAGATACGAGCAGTACTTC
CASSVFRYEQYF
>TRBJ1-5|-|TRBV9|-
TGTGCCAGCAGCCCACAGGACAAGCCCCAGCATTTT
CASSPQDKPQHF
>TRBJ2-3|-|TRBV7-9|-
TGTGCCAGCAGCAAGCCCGAACAGAGTGATACTACAGATACGCAGTATTTT
CASSKPEQSDTTDTQYF
>TRBJ2-3|-|TRBV4-2|-
TGTGCCAGCAGCCCCAGAACGGGAACCCCCACAGATACGCAGTATTTT
CASSPRTGTPTDTQYF
>TRBJ1-1|-|TRBV11-2|-
TGTGCCAGTGGCCACGGGTTCACTGAAGCTTTCTTT
CASGHGFTEAFF
>TRBJ2-7|-|TRBV18|-
TGTGCCAGCTCCTCATGGGGGCAGATCTACGAGCAGTACTTC
CASSSWGQIYEQYF
>TRBJ2-7|-|TRBV7-9|-
TGTGCCAGCAGCTCATTAGCGGTTGCCTACGAGCAGTACTTC
CASSSLAVAYEQYF
>TRBJ1-5|few|TRBV19|-
TGTGCCAGTAGTACCCAGGGATTCGAGCCCCAGCATTTT
CASSTQGFEPQHF
>TRBJ2-7|-|TRBV7-3|TRBD2
TGTGCCAGCAGCTTAGAGGCGGGAGTAGGCTACGAGCAGTACTTC
CASSLEAGVGYEQYF
>TRBJ2-7|-|TRBV6-5|TRBD2
TGTGCCAGCAGTTACGTAGGTAGCGGGCTTTCCTACGAGCAGTACTTC
CASSYVGSGLSYEQYF
>TRBJ2-3|once|TRBV4-2|-
TGTGCCAGCAGCCAGGGAGATTCGCAGTATTTT
CASSQGDSQYF
>TRBJ2-1|few|TRBV6-5|TRBD2
TGTGCCAGCAGTTTGAGTAGCGGGACAACACAGTTCTTC
CASSLSSGTTQFF
>TRBJ1-5|-|TRBV5-4|TRBD1
TGTGCCAGCAGCTTCGGTCGTGGGACAGGCAATCAGCCCCAGCATTTT
CASSFGRGTGNQPQHF
>TRBJ1-5|-|TRBV15|-
TGTGCCACCAGCAGAGACAGGCTTAGCAATCAGCCCCAGCATTTT
CATSRDRLSNQPQHF
>TRBJ1-2|-|TRBV28|TRBD1
TGTGCCAGCAGTTTGCTAGCGACAGGGAAAGGCTACACCTTC
CASSLLATGKGYTF
>TRBJ1-1|-|TRBV7-8|-
TGTGCCAGCAGCCTCTTGAGGGACACCAGAGGGGAAGCTTTCTTT
CASSLLRDTRGEAFF
>TRBJ2-7|-|TRBV13|TRBD2
TGTGCCAGCAGCGAACGGACTAGCGGGAGGGACGAGCAGTACTTC
CASSERTSGRDEQYF
>TRBJ2-6|few|TRBV9|TRBD1
TGTGCCAGCAGCGGACAGGGTTCTGGGGCCAACGTCCTGACTTTC
CASSGQGSGANVLTF
>TRBJ2-3|-|TRBV7-6|TRBD2
TGTGCCAGCAGCGTGGTACTAGCGGGAGTCACAGATACGCAGTATTTT
CASSVVLAGVTDTQYF
>TRBJ1-1|few|TRBV7-2|-
TGTGCCAGCAGCTTAGCGTTGACAGGTACTGACTCGAACACTGAAGCTTTCTTT
CASSLALTGTDSNTEAFF
>TRBJ2-5|-|TRBV7-2|-
TGTGCCAGCAGCTTGACGCGGGGTAGGGAGACCCAGTACTTC
CASSLTRGRETQYF
>TRBJ2-3|-|TRBV30|TRBD1
TGTGCCTGGAGGACAGGGGGCTTGTCAGATACGCAGTATTTT
CAWRTGGLSDTQYF
>TRBJ1-1|few|TRBV29-1|TRBD1
TGCAGCGCCTTGGGGGACAGGGAGCCTGAAGCTTTCTTT
CSALGDREPEAFF
>TRBJ2-7|large|TRBV5-8|-
TGTGCCAGCAGCCTCAGGGGATCCTACGAGCAGTACTTC
CASSLRGSYEQYF
>TRBJ2-3|-|TRBV19|TRBD1
TGTGCCAGTAGTACCTTAAGAGGGACAGAGACTAGCACAGATACGCAGTATTTT
CASSTLRGTETSTDTQYF
>TRBJ2-4|few|TRBV4-3|TRBD2
TGCGCCAGCAGCCAAGCTCCGGGACTAGCGGGAGGTGTGGAAACCAAAAACATTCAGTACTTC
CASSQAPGLAGGVETKNIQYF
>TRBJ2-2|few|TRBV4-1|TRBD1
TGCGCCAGCAGCCACCCCGGGACAGGGGGGAACACCGGGGAGCTGTTTTTT
CASSHPGTGGNTGELFF
>TRBJ2-3|-|TRBV4-2|-
TGTGCCAGCAGCCAAGGGGAGAGCGTCCCTAGCACAGATACGCAGTATTTT
CASSQGESVPSTDTQYF
>TRBJ2-2|-|TRBV11-2|TRBD2
TGTGCCAGCACGGGACTAGCGCCCACCGGGGAGCTGTTTTTT
CASTGLAPTGELFF